This T cell receptor beta chain emerged from a study of memory CD4+ T cells and cytomegalovirus serostatus. This clone was recorded once. Its antigen is not known. Single viable CD3+CD4+CD8-CD45RO+ cells were sorted as the memory CD4+ T cells. Serostatus was set by detecting CMV pp150, pp28, p38, p52 IgG. The study, taken as a whole, reports: CD4+ memory repertoires contained about 40% of the roughly 160 reported CMV TCRbeta sequences.

Assay used: immunoSEQ multiplex PCR; TCRdb lists only in-frame clones, some missing. Of about 56,000 clones listed, about 80% are singletons. Germline lookup yields CDR1 MGHRA and CDR2 YSYEKL. The CDR3 has 15 residues. Trimming shortened V by 0 bases and J by 8 bases, and 16 bases separated the two germline ends. The sequence was collected from an adult in good health and CMV-seropositive. Sequencing was carried out using memory CD4+ T cells from blood. V gene TRBV4-1 combines with J gene TRBJ1-2; the D is unclear. The CDR3 is CASSQEVAGSFGYTF. CDR3 nucleotide sequence: TGCGCCAGCAGCCAAGAAGTGGCCGGGTCTTTCGGCTACACCTTC.